This TCR beta chain is drawn from a study of T cell responses to AZD1222 COVID-19 vaccine. CDR1 and CDR2 (germline): WSHSY, SAAADI. This CDR3 spans 14 amino acids. V shed 6 bases, J shed 0 bases, and the junction held 4 bases outside the gene matches. The data were produced by immunoSEQ multiplex PCR, yet TCRdb's version contains in-frame clones alone and is incomplete. The profile covers some 150,000 clones, with 90% to 95% appearing a single time and over 0.85% taken by the ten largest. As regards this clone: Antigen unknown.

Study results and limitations: Clonal diversity was possibly underestimated; the donors were predominantly white British and more often female. The peak T cell response came first, and repertoires were sampled only after it.

The rearrangement joins TRBV10-2 to TRBJ1-1; 7 bases match TRBD1. The source is an adult in good health. Sequences were derived from peripheral blood, sampled on day 0 of MenACWY control vaccination. CDR3 sequence reads: CASRNRGMNTEAFF. CDR3 bases: TGCGCCAGCAGGAACAGGGGCATGAACACTGAAGCTTTCTTT.